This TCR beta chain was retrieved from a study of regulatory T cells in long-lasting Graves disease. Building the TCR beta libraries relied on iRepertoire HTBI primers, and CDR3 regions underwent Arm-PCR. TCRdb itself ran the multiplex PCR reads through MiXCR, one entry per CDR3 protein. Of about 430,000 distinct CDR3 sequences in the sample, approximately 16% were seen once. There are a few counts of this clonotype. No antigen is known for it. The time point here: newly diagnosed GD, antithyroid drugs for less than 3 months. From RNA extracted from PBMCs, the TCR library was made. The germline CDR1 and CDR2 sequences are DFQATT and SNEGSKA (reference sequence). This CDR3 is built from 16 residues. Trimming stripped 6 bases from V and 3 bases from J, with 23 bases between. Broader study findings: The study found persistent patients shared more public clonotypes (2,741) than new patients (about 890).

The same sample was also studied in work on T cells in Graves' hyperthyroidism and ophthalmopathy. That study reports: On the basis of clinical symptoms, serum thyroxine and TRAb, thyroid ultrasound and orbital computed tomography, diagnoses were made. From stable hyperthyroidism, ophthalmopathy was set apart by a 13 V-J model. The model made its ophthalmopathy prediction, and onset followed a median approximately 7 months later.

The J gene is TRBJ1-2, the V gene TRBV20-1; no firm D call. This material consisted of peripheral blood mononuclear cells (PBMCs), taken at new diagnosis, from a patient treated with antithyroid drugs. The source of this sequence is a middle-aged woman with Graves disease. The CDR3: CSAHPSGPTLHYGYTF. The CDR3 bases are TGCAGTGCCCACCCCAGCGGGCCGACCCTCCACTATGGCTACACCTTC.